This T cell receptor (beta chain) is from a study of blood T cell repertoires in COVID-19. Only in-frame clones appear in the TCRdb table, and some are missing; sequencing was by immunoSEQ multiplex PCR. The top ten clones hold 13% to 15% of a sample with 30,000 to 40,000 clones, over 75% of them seen once. V dropped 2 bases and J dropped 4; count of bases not matched to a gene: 1. This CDR3 contains 14 residues. Germline V lookup: CDR1 SEHNR, CDR2 FQNEAQ (reference sequence). This TCR was recovered from a man in his 60s with active COVID-19. The rearrangement links TRBV7-9 to TRBJ2-7; 11 bases are shared with TRBD2. The specimen sequenced was peripheral blood. The CDR3 nucleotides are TGTGCCAGCAGCTTATCTAGCGGGAGGTACGAGCAGTACTTC. It yields the protein CASSLSSGRYEQYF.